This TCR beta chain was captured in a study of T-cell reconstitution after alpha-beta-depleted transplantation in children. V was cut by 0 bases and J by 6 bases, with 4 bases left in between. This CDR3 contains 13 residues. Germline V gives CDR1 SGHRS, CDR2 YFSETQ. Unique molecular identifiers were incorporated during preparation of the TCRbeta library. TCRdb re-analysed the PCR reads in MiXCR, keeping a single row per CDR3 protein. The sample gives about 360,000 distinct CDR3 sequences, 13% of which show up once; roughly 4.5% is in the top ten. The chain combines TRBV5-1 with TRBJ2-6; D remains ambiguous. This specimen consisted of PBMCs, obtained from the stem cell graft. The sequence derives from a human donor who donated a stem cell graft to a child with Fanconi anemia. The CDR3 loop reads CASSLEMANVLTF. The CDR3 nucleotides read TGCGCCAGCAGCTTGGAGATGGCCAACGTCCTGACTTTC.